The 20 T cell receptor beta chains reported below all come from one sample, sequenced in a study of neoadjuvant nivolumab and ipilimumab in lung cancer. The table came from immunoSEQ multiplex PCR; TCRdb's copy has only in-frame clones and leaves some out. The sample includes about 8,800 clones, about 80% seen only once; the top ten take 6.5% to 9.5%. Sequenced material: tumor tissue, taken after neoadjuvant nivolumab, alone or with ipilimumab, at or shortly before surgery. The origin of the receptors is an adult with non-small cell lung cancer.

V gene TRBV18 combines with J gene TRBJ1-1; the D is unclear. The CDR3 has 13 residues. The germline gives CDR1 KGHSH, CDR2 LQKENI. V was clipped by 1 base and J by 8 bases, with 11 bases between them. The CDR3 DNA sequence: TGTGCCAGCTCACCACGAGACACCATGGAAGCTTTCTTT. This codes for CASSPRDTMEAFF.

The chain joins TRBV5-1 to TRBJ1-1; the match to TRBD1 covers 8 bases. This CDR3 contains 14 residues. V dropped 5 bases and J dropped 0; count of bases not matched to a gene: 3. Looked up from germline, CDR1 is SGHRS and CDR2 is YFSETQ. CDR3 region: CASRPGQVNTEAFF. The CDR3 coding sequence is TGCGCCAGCAGGCCGGGACAGGTGAACACTGAAGCTTTCTTT.

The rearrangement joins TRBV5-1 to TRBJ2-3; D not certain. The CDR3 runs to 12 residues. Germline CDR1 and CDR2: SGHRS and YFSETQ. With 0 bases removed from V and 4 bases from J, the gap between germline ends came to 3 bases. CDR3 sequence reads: CASSLGADTQYF. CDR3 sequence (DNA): TGCGCCAGCAGCTTGGGGGCAGATACGCAGTATTTT.

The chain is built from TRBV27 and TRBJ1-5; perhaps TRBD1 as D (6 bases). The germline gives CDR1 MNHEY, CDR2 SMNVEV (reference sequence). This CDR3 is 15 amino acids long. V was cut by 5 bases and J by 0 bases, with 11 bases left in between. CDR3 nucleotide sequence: TGTGCCAGCAGTCGTCAACAGGGTAGCAATCAGCCCCAGCATTTT. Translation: CASSRQQGSNQPQHF.

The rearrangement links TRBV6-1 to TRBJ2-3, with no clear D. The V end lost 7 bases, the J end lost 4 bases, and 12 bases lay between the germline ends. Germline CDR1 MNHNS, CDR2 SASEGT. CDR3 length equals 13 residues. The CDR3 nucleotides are TGTGCCAGCACCCCGACGGACGCAGATACGCAGTATTTT. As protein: CASTPTDADTQYF.

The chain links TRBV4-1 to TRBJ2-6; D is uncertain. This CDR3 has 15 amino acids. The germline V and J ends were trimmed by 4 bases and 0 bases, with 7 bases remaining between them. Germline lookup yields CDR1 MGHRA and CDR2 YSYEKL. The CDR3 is CASSRENSGANVLTF. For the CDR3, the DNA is TGCGCCAGCAGCCGAGAGAACTCTGGGGCCAACGTCCTGACTTTC.

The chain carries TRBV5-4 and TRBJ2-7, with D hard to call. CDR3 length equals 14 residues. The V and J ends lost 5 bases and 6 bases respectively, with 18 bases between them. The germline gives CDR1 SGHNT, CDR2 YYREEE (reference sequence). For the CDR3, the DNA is TGTGCCAGCAGACGACACACAGAACTGGGCGAGCAGTACTTC. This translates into CASRRHTELGEQYF.

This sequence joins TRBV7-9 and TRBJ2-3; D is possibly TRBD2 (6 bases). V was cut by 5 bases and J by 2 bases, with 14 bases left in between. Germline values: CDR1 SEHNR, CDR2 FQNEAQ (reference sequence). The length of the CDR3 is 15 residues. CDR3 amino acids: CASSARGSSTDTQYF. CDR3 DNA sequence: TGTGCCAGCAGCGCCCGGGGGAGCTCCACAGATACGCAGTATTTT.

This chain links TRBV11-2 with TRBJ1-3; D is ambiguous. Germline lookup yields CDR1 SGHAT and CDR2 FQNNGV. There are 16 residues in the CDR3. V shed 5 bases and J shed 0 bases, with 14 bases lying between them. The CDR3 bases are TGTGCCAGCAGCGCCATTTCAGGATACTCTGGAAACACCATATATTTT. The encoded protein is CASSAISGYSGNTIYF.

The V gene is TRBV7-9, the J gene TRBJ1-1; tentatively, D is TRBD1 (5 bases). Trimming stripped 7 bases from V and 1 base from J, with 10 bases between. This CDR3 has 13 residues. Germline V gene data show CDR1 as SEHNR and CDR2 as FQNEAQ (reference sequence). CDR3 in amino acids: CASTWGSNTEAFF. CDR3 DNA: TGTGCCAGCACCTGGGGGTCGAACACTGAAGCTTTCTTT.

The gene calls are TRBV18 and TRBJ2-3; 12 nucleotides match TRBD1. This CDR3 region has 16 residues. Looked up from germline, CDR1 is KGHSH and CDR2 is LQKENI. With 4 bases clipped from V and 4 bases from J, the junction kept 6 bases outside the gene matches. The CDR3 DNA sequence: TGTGCCAGCTCACTGTCCGGGACAGGGGGCGCAGATACGCAGTATTTT. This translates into CASSLSGTGGADTQYF.

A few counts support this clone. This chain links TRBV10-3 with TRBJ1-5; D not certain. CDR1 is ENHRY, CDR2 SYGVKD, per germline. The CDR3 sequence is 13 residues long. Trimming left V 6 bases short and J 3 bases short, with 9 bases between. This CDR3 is CAISKQDNQPQHF. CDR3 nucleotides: TGTGCCATCAGCAAACAAGACAATCAGCCCCAGCATTTT.

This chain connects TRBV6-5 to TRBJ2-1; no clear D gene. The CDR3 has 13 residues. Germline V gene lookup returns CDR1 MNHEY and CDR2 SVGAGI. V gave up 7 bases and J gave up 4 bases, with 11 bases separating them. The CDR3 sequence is CASKVSQYNEQFF. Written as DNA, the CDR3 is TGTGCCAGCAAGGTTAGCCAATACAATGAGCAGTTCTTC.

In DNA form, the CDR3 reads TGTGCCAGCTCACCACAGACAGGGAGGTACAATGAGCAGTTCTTC. Protein: CASSPQTGRYNEQFF. V gene TRBV18 combines with J gene TRBJ2-1; possible D gene TRBD1, 7 bases. Looked up from germline, CDR1 is KGHSH and CDR2 is LQKENI. V lost 1 base and J 4 bases, leaving 11 bases between the germline ends. This CDR3 region has 15 residues.

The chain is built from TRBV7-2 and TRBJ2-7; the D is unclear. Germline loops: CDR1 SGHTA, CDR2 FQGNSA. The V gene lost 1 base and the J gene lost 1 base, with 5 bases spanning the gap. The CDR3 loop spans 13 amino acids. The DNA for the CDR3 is TGTGCCAGCAGCTTAGGGGTTTCCTACGAGCAGTACTTC. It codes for CASSLGVSYEQYF.

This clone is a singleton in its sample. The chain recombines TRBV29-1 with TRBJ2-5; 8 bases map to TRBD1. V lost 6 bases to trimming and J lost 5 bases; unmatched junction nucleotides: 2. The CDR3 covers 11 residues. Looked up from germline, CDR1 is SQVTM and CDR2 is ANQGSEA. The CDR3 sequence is CSVRGRETQYF. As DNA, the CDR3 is TGCAGCGTCAGGGGGCGGGAGACCCAGTACTTC.

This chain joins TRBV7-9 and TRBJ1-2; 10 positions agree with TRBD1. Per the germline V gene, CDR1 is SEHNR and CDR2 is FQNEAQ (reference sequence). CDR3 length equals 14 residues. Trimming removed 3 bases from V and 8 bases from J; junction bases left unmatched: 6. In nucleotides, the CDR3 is TGTGCCAGCAGCTTCCGGGACAGGGGACACGGCTACACCTTC. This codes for CASSFRDRGHGYTF. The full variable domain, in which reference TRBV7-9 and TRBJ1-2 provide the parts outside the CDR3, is DTGVSQNPRHKITKRGQNVTFRCDPISEHNRLYWYRQTLGQGPEFLTYFQNEAQLEKSRLLSDRFSAERPKGSFSTLEIQRTEQGDSAMYLCASSFRDRGHGYTFGSGTRLTVV.

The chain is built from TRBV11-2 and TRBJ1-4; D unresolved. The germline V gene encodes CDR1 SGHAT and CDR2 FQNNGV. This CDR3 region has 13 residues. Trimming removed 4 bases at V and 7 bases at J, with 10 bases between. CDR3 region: CASSWRIREKLFF. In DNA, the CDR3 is TGTGCCAGCAGCTGGAGGATCCGTGAAAAACTGTTTTTT.

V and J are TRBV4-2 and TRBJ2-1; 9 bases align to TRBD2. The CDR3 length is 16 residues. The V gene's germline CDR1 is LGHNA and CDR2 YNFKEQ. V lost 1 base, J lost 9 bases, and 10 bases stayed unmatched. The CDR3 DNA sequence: TGTGCCAGCAGCCAAGTTTACCGGTTAGCGGGAGCTGAGCAGTTCTTC. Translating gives CASSQVYRLAGAEQFF.

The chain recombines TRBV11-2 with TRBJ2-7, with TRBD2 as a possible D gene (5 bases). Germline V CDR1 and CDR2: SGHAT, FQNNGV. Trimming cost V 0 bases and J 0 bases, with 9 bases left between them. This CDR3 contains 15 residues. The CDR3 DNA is TGTGCCAGCAGCTTAGAGGTGGGGAGCTCCTACGAGCAGTACTTC. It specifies CASSLEVGSSYEQYF.